The rows below give T cell receptor beta chains drawn from one sample of a study of breast tumors, draining lymph nodes, adjacent tissues. TCRdb processed the multiplex PCR reads anew with MiXCR; each CDR3 protein has one entry. The sample shows about 180,000 distinct CDR3 sequences, approximately 30% of them seen only once. The sequenced sample consisted of axillary lymph node tissue. Receptors were obtained from a female donor with breast cancer. Some clones in this sample may be carry-over from other donors' samples. Each CDR3 is given with its conserved first and last residue. Some rows mark clone size as missing; the rest say once, few, many or name a class of expanded clone.

TRBV20-1	-	TRBJ1-2	CSARSYSGEGTF
TRBV6-5	-	TRBJ2-6	CASSPRDSYEQCF
TRBV15	many	TRBJ2-3	CATSGPGVTNTDTQYF
TRBV7-9	few	TRBJ1-1	CASSIAGDRGTEAFF
TRBV2	many	TRBJ2-7	CASREGLRYEQYF
TRBV7-9	-	TRBJ1-2	CASDRDRTYYGYTF
TRBV27	-	TRBJ2-7	CASSLGRVAYEQYF
TRBV12-3/TRBV12-4	many	TRBJ1-2	CASSRGRTNYGYTF
TRBV19	many	TRBJ2-3	CASGAGDSTDTQYF
TRBV2	many	TRBJ1-4	CASRGGTGLEKLFF
TRBV6-5	-	TRBJ2-5	CAGSEFETQYF
TRBV7-8	-	TRBJ2-5	CASINAGTSGETQHF
TRBV18	-	TRBJ1-4	CASSPRPWKGPNEKLFF
TRBV6-1	many	TRBJ2-7	CASSEVRLAGGRREQYF
TRBV7-9	many	TRBJ1-3	CASSFQGPGNTIYF
TRBV10-3	-	TRBJ2-1	CASRGGGNYNEQFF
TRBV5-5	-	TRBJ2-7	CASSLFGTGDHVQYF
TRBV24-1	-	TRBJ1-6	CATSEDGSYNSPLHF
TRBV29-1	-	TRBJ2-3	CSVGRLADHNEQYF
TRBV2	many	TRBJ2-7	CASSGRGGYEQYF
TRBV7-9	many	TRBJ2-7	CASSLGQIKYEQYF
TRBV7-3	few	TRBJ1-1	CASSKTGMTEAFF
TRBV24-1	many	TRBJ1-5	CATSDSSGGYNQPQHF
TRBV20-1	few	TRBJ2-7	CSARGHRDRGSSWYEQYF
TRBV10-3	-	TRBJ2-3	CAILPGLAGGGTDTQYF
TRBV4-2	-	TRBJ1-5	CASSQEGTDIQPQHF
TRBV2	few	TRBJ1-1	CASRTRDSFTEAFF
TRBV5-6	many	TRBJ2-3	CASSWDRSSDTQYF
TRBV5-4	-	TRBJ2-7	CASSFSAAGGPYEQYF
TRBV19	-	TRBJ1-1	CASSPWARGRNTEAFF
TRBV6-5	many	TRBJ2-5	CASSYGQGVETQYF
TRBV30	many	TRBJ1-2	CAWRQPGQINYGYTF
TRBV25-1	many	TRBJ1-2	CASRGAGQGVKAFGYTF
TRBV20-1	-	TRBJ2-6	CSARDGGGGANVLTF
TRBV20-1	once	TRBJ2-3	CGARATATDTQYF
TRBV5-1	many	TRBJ2-1	CASSSRLAGVPSNEQFF
TRBV7-7	-	TRBJ1-6	CASSLISRGESPLHF
TRBV2	-	TRBJ2-1	CASRGLAGDQFF
TRBV6-6	many	TRBJ1-5	CASSYALGEQPQHF
TRBV7-6	many	TRBJ2-3	CASSLVGLGTDTQYF
TRBV7-2	many	TRBJ2-1	CASSLDGGLSYNEQFF
TRBV11-3	many	TRBJ2-7	CASSSRTGAYEQYF
TRBV4-1	many	TRBJ2-1	CASSQTGMNEQFF
TRBV6-6	-	TRBJ1-4	CASSYGVRRKLFF
TRBV27	-	TRBJ2-3	CASSLSLGFSDTQYF
TRBV7-3	many	TRBJ2-2	CASSSTPGKLNTGELFF
TRBV4-2	many	TRBJ2-3	CASSQSARGRTDTQYF
TRBV10-3	many	TRBJ2-1	CAISGPLGLAGPTSYNEQFF
TRBV19	many	TRBJ2-3	CASSIVQRGAEDTQYF
TRBV19	many	TRBJ2-7	CASSPPGAGGYEQYF